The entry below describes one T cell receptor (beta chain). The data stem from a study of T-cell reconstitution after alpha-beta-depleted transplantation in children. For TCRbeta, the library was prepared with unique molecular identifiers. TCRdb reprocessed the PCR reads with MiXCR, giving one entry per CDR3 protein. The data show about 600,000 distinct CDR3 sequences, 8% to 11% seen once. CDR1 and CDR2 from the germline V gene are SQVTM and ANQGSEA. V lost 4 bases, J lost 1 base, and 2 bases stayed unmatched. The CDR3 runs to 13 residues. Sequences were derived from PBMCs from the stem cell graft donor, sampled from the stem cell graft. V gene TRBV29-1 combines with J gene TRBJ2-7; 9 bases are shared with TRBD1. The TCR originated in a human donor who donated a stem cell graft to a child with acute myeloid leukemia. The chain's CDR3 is CSVGGTGSYEQYF. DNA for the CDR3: TGCAGCGTTGGAGGGACAGGGTCCTACGAGCAGTACTTC.